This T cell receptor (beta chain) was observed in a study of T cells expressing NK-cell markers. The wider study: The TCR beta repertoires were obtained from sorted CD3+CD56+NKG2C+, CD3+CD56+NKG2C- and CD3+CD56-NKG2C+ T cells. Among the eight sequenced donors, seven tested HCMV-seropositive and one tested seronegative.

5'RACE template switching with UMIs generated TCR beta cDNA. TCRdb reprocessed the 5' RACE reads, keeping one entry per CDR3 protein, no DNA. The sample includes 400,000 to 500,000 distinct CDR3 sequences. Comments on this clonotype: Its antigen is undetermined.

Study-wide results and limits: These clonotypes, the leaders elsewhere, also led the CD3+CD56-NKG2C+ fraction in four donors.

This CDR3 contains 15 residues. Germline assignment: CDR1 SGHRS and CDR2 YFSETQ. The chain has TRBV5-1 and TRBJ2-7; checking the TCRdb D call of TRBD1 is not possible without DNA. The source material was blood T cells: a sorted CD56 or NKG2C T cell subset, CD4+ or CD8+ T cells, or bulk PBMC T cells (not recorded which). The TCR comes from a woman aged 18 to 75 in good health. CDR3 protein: CASSSRRDRLYEQYF.